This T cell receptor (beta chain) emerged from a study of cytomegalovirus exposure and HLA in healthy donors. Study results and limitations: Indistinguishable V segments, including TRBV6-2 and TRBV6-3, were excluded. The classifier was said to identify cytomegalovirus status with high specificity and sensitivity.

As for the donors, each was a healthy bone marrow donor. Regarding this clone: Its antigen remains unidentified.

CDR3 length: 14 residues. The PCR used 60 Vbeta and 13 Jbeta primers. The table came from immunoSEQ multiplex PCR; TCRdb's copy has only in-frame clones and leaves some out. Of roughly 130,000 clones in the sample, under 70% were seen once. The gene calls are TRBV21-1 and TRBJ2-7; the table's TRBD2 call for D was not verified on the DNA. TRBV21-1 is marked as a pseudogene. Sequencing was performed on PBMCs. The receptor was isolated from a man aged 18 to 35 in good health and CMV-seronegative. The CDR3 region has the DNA TGTGCCAGCAGCATCCGGGGTGCCGACTACGAGCAGTACTTC. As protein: CASSIRGADYEQYF.